This TCR beta chain originates from a study of cytotoxic CD8 clonotypes in ibrutinib-treated CLL (dated by TCRdb to about 2021). Regarding the study in general: The cohort included about 15 treatment-naive and 11 to 12 relapsed/refractory patients; around 17 were IGHV unmutated. Partial responses were observed in around 25 patients and complete responses in 2; after a median follow-up of 68 months, remission was maintained in 15 or so patients and progression was observed in approximately 12. Response samples were obtained after a median of around 11 months of treatment, with a range of roughly 6 to 40 months. On average, each sample had roughly 260,000 productive templates and approximately 89,000 productive rearrangements. Longitudinal samples were available for about 30% of the 86 trial participants. Cryopreserved peripheral blood mononuclear cells were obtained before treatment, at response, and at either sustained remission or disease progression. Patients were still on ibrutinib when every remission and progressive disease sample was collected. What the authors observed across the whole study: Sampling times were not matched between patients in sustained remission and patients whose disease was progressing, and lymph node repertoires were not examined. Clonality rose at ibrutinib response, remained stable during sustained remission, and dropped back toward baseline at progression. Public clonotypes were rare and either shrank or stayed stable during treatment, and the rise in clonality at ibrutinib response reflected expansion of private clonotypes. At baseline, clonality was higher than in age-matched healthy donors and showed a strong correlation with circulating CD8+ T-cell counts.

The goal of deep resolution MiSeq sequencing was a depth between 1 in 1 million and 1 in 200,000 T cells, and coverage averaged 10x per clonotype. The immunoSEQ hsTCRB Kit was used to generate the TCR beta libraries. The study's processing was this. The data were analyzed with ImmunoSEQ Analyzer and ImmunoSEQ Data Assistant, and V, D and J gene assignments followed IMGT definitions. Clonality, with values ranging from 0 to 1, was calculated as one minus the normalized Shannon entropy of productive rearrangement frequencies. Public clonotype analysis was restricted to overrepresented clonotypes comprising at least 0.05% of each patient's repertoire. Approximately 12 age-matched healthy donor repertoires from immuneACCESS were used as controls for clonality. Held by TCRdb, this immuneACCESS table contains in-frame sequences only and omits some clones. Under half of the omission traces to an unresolved V gene where checked; the cause of the rest is unknown. That table furnishes V, J and clone size, whereas the DNA furnished D and trimming. Here the sample has 150,000 or so clones; under 90% occur a single time. The ten largest clones capture about 4.3% of the sample.

The time point tag for this specimen amounts to: roughly 2 years on ibrutinib. For TCR beta library preparation, 2 to 2.5 micrograms of genomic DNA were isolated from cryopreserved PBMCs. Longitudinal blood samples from CLL patients on ibrutinib monotherapy were analyzed using high-throughput TCR beta sequencing. The patients took part in an open-label, single-center phase 2 trial of ibrutinib monotherapy. This clone is termed medium-sized (0.01 to 0.1%). This clone's antigen is unknown. Base qualities are not recorded, but no much larger clone differs from it by a single base. The TCR originated in a human donor with chronic lymphocytic leukemia. The sample in question was PBMCs, obtained after 24 months of ibrutinib treatment.

Read as DNA, the sequence is TGTGCCAGCAGCTCGGGGGACCCTTATGGCTACACCTTC. This codes for CASSSGDPYGYTF. The sequence links TRBV5-4 to TRBJ1-2, with a weak D call of TRBD1 (5 bases match). The CDR3 goes from the cysteine to the phenylalanine over 13 residues. The entry retains the CDR3 DNA only, 39 bases that are in frame from base 1. In the germline V gene (reference sequence), CDR1 corresponds to SGHNT and CDR2 to YYREEE. The junction shows trimming of 3 bases on V and 5 bases on J, plus 11 bases between the germline ends.